The entry that follows covers one T cell receptor beta chain sequence. This specimen comes from a study of regulatory T cells in long-lasting Graves disease. Noted time point: newly diagnosed GD, antithyroid drugs for less than 3 months. Making the TCR library involved RNA that had been extracted from PBMCs. Arm-PCR of CDR3 regions and iRepertoire HTBI primers were the basis on which TCR beta libraries were built. MiXCR was run by TCRdb on the multiplex PCR reads, yielding one entry per CDR3 protein. Found here are roughly 500,000 distinct CDR3 sequences, about 14% of them singletons; the top ten hold about 9.1%. Germline V gene lookup returns CDR1 DFQATT and CDR2 SNEGSKA (reference sequence). The CDR3 length is 15 residues. V shed 6 bases and J shed 5 bases, with 19 bases lying between them. In addition, the sample was reused for a study of T cells in Graves' hyperthyroidism and ophthalmopathy. From that report: First-round RT-PCR of the TCR CDR3 relied on the HTBI primer set.

The sequence came from a young man with Graves disease. Sequenced material: peripheral blood mononuclear cells (PBMCs), taken at new diagnosis, from a patient treated with antithyroid drugs. The chain employs TRBV20-1 and TRBJ2-2; D possibly corresponds to TRBD1 (6 bases). The CDR3 sequence is CSASMRGSWTGELFF. In nucleotides, the CDR3 is TGCAGTGCCTCCATGAGGGGGTCGTGGACCGGGGAGCTGTTTTTT.